This T cell receptor (beta chain) comes out of a study of early stage breast cancer tumors. Looking at the study overall: Invasive lobular carcinomas made up about 35% of the 12 ER+/PR+/HER2- tumors. General study points: Tumors had approximately 2.5-fold higher T cell density than normal breast. In 14 of 16 patients, blood comparison separated tumor from normal breast.

This clone was seen more than once but under ten times. The antigen is unknown. Each sample had two DNA replicates, 0.5 to 0.65 ug blood or around 1.4 ug tissue. TCRdb's copy holds only in-frame clones and misses some; the assay was immunoSEQ multiplex PCR. The sample shows about 41,000 clones, 70% to 80% of them seen only once. Sequencing was carried out using blood. This sequence was found in a person between 50 and 60 years old with breast cancer.

The CDR3 bases are TGTGCCAGCAGTTACTCGCTAGCGAGAGCCTACGAGCAGTACTTC. As protein: CASSYSLARAYEQYF. The chain joins TRBV6-5 to TRBJ2-7; TRBD2 is a possible D gene (6 bases). Trimming shortened V by 0 bases and J by 2 bases, and 11 bases separated the two germline ends. The CDR3 is made up of 15 amino acids. Per germline, CDR1 MNHEY and CDR2 SVGAGI.